The 27 T cell receptor beta chains below all came from one sample that was sequenced in a study of cytomegalovirus exposure and HLA in healthy donors. PCR involved 60 Vbeta and 13 Jbeta primers. Clones were sequenced by immunoSEQ multiplex PCR, and TCRdb holds only the in-frame ones, with some missing. Here the sample spans 180,000 or so clones, over 70% being singletons. The sequenced sample consisted of PBMCs. Every receptor here comes from a man younger than 30 in good health and CMV-seronegative.

The V and J genes are TRBV10-2 and TRBJ1-1; maybe TRBD1 (5 bases). CDR1 is WSHSY, CDR2 SAAADI, per germline. The CDR3 spans 14 residues. The V and J ends lost 5 bases and 3 bases respectively, with 13 bases between them. The CDR3 protein is CASSKGGGDTEAFF. As DNA, the CDR3 is TGCGCCAGCAGTAAGGGTGGGGGGGACACTGAAGCTTTCTTT.

The chain is built from TRBV9 and TRBJ2-1, with TRBD2 identical over 12 bases. Germline lookup yields CDR1 SGDLS and CDR2 YYNGEE. V shed 1 base and J 6 bases; nucleotides not matched to a gene: 8. CDR3 length equals 17 residues. CDR3 residues: CASSVKASGRVVNEQFF. The CDR3 DNA follows: TGTGCCAGCAGCGTAAAGGCTAGCGGGAGGGTAGTCAATGAGCAGTTCTTC.

Note on this clone: At one of its ends the junction is not consistent with the germline gene, which may arise from a read error. The CDR3, as DNA: TGTTCCAGCAGCCCTGGGACAGGGGGCAACGAGCAGTACTTC. This translates into CSSSPGTGGNEQYF. This chain uses TRBV7-9 with TRBJ2-7, with 12 bases that match TRBD1. CDR1 and CDR2 (germline): SEHNR, FQNEAQ (reference sequence). CDR3 length equals 14 residues.

The chain combines TRBV6-1 with TRBJ2-3; the D is unclear. The germline V and J ends were trimmed by 6 bases and 2 bases, with 9 bases remaining between them. CDR3 size: 13 residues. Looked up from germline, CDR1 is MNHNS and CDR2 is SASEGT. CDR3 in DNA: TGTGCCAGCAGGGGCACCTTCACAGATACGCAGTATTTT. It is translated as CASRGTFTDTQYF.

V gene TRBV18 combines with J gene TRBJ1-1; 12 bases agree with TRBD1. The CDR3 has 15 residues. CDR1 and CDR2 (germline): KGHSH, LQKENI. The V and J ends lost 6 bases and 13 bases, in that order; junction bases with no gene match: 15. CDR3 nucleotides: TGTGCCAGCTCGCTGGGACAGGGGGCACCCCGCAGTATTTTCTTT. Translating gives CASSLGQGAPRSIFF.

The chain links TRBV4-3 to TRBJ1-3; D possibly corresponds to TRBD1 (5 bases). V was clipped by 5 bases and J by 3 bases, with 11 bases between them. Germline CDR1 reads LGHNA; CDR2 reads YSLEER. The CDR3 is made up of 14 amino acids. The CDR3 region is CASSSGRFGNTIYF. The CDR3 DNA is TGCGCCAGCAGCTCAGGGAGGTTTGGAAACACCATATATTTT.

The chain combines TRBV6-1 with TRBJ2-6; TRBD1 is a possible D gene (6 bases). V was cut by 6 bases and J by 4 bases, with 10 bases left in between. The CDR3 runs to 14 residues. Germline values: CDR1 MNHNS, CDR2 SASEGT. This CDR3 is CASSRDKGANVLTF. CDR3 bases: TGTGCCAGCAGCCGGGACAAGGGGGCCAACGTCCTGACTTTC.

The chain joins TRBV18 to TRBJ1-4, with TRBD1 as a possible D gene (5 bases). The ends were cut back, 3 bases at V and 7 bases at J, with 9 bases in the middle. This CDR3 has 13 residues. The V gene's germline CDR1 is KGHSH and CDR2 LQKENI. In nucleotides, the CDR3 is TGTGCCAGCTCACCCCAGGGTACTGAAAAACTGTTTTTT. Amino acids: CASSPQGTEKLFF.

This clone appeared a single time. This chain connects TRBV7-8 to TRBJ2-3, with 12 bases fitting TRBD2. This CDR3 spans 20 amino acids. Germline V gene sequence: CDR1 SGHVS, CDR2 FQNEAQ. Trimming took 5 bases from V and 1 from J; bases not matched to a gene: 16. The CDR3 DNA follows: TGTGCCAGCAGCCGGCGCCGGGGGCTAGCGGGGGGGCCAGGCACAGATACGCAGTATTTT. Amino acid sequence: CASSRRRGLAGGPGTDTQYF.

The V gene is TRBV5-8, the J gene TRBJ2-5; 9 bases fit TRBD2. J was trimmed by 2 bases and V by 4 bases; bases with no gene match: 15. Germline V CDR1 and CDR2: SGHTS, YDEGEE. CDR3 length equals 18 residues. CDR3 sequence (DNA): TGTGCCAGCAGCACGGGGGGTCTAGCGGGGAAAATTCAAGAGACCCAGTACTTC. It encodes CASSTGGLAGKIQETQYF. Complete variable domain (other parts from reference TRBV5-8 and TRBJ2-5): EAGVTQSPTHLIKTRGQQATLRCSPISGHTSVYWYQQALGLGLQFLLWYDEGEERNRGNFPPRFSGRQFPNYSSELNVNALELEDSALYLCASSTGGLAGKIQETQYFGPGTRLLVL.

The rearrangement links TRBV13 to TRBJ2-7; D gene uncertain. The CDR3 is made up of 15 amino acids. Germline V gives CDR1 PRHDT, CDR2 FYEKMQ (reference sequence). Trimming took off 4 bases at V and 5 bases at J, with 18 bases between the two ends. The CDR3 region has the DNA TGTGCCAGCAGCTCTCCTACAGTGGATGGCGACGAGCAGTACTTC. This gives the protein CASSSPTVDGDEQYF.

The V call is TRBV7-2, the J call TRBJ1-5; D is unresolved. The CDR3 runs 13 residues. Germline V gene data show CDR1 as SGHTA and CDR2 as FQGNSA. Trimming removed 5 bases at V and 3 bases at J, with 8 bases between. The CDR3 nucleotides are TGTGCCAGCAGCCCCGAAGCCAATCAGCCCCAGCATTTT. It yields the protein CASSPEANQPQHF.

The chain links TRBV4-3 to TRBJ2-7, with 9 nucleotides matching TRBD2. The junction had 23 bases not matched to a gene; V was cut back by 1 base and J by 4 bases. The CDR3 has 21 amino acids. Germline V CDR1 and CDR2: LGHNA, YSLEER. The CDR3 DNA sequence: TGCGCCAGCAGCCAAGCCAGGTGGACTAGCGTCCCTTACCCGGTCGGATACGAGCAGTACTTC. Its translation is CASSQARWTSVPYPVGYEQYF.

This clone was observed a few times. V usage is TRBV6-6 and J usage is TRBJ2-2; 8 nucleotides match TRBD2. The V gene end was trimmed by 4 bases and the J gene end by 8 bases; junction bases not matched to a gene: 3. Germline assignment: CDR1 MNHNY and CDR2 SVGAGI (reference sequence). This CDR3 contains 13 residues. Written as DNA, the CDR3 is TGTGCCAGCAGTTCTCCTAGCGGGGGGGAGCTGTTTTTT. Protein product: CASSSPSGGELFF.

In this sample, this clone turned up once. The CDR3 sequence: CASNTGTGVNHEQYF. In DNA form, the CDR3 reads TGTGCCAGCAACACCGGGACAGGGGTGAATCACGAGCAGTACTTC. The chain couples TRBV7-8 to TRBJ2-7; 10 bases align to TRBD1. After removal of 7 bases from V and 5 bases from J, the junction contained 11 bases not matched to a gene. CDR1 and CDR2 from the germline V gene are SGHVS and FQNEAQ. The CDR3 has 15 amino acids.

This clone was seen more than once but under ten times. The chain is built from TRBV7-9 and TRBJ1-2; a possible D gene is TRBD1 (6 bases). The CDR3 is made up of 13 amino acids. V was cut by 5 bases and J by 8 bases, with 15 bases left in between. CDR1 is SEHNR, CDR2 FQNEAQ, per germline (reference sequence). CDR3 protein: CASSIRGGEGYTF. Written as DNA, the CDR3 is TGTGCCAGCAGCATTAGGGGGGGCGAAGGCTACACCTTC.

This clone occurred once. An end of the junction differs from the germline gene, which may be a read error. This sequence joins TRBV7-3 and TRBJ2-6; no definite D call. CDR3 size: 16 residues. The V gene's germline CDR1 is SGHTA and CDR2 FQGTGA. The CDR3 nucleotides read TGTGCCAGCAGCTTCCGAAAATTCTCTAGGGCCAACGTCCTGACTTTC. Its protein is CASSFRKFSRANVLTF.

As regards this clone: Other DNA sequences in this specimen translate into the identical CDR3. The CDR3 is CASSSTGLETQYF. CDR3 coding DNA: TGCGCCAGCAGCTCGACAGGTCTGGAGACCCAGTACTTC. J is TRBJ2-5 and V is TRBV5-1, with a possible D match to TRBD1 (6 bases). V dropped 3 bases and J dropped 5 bases, with 11 bases sitting between them. This CDR3 region has 13 residues. CDR1 and CDR2 (germline): SGHRS, YFSETQ.

This clone was detected only a few times. The chain uses TRBV5-6 and TRBJ1-1, with TRBD1 matching over 9 bases. Germline assignment: CDR1 SGHDT and CDR2 YYEEEE. The CDR3 is made up of 14 amino acids. Trimming removed 4 bases from V and 5 bases from J; junction bases left unmatched: 6. The CDR3 reads CASSRDRVGTEAFF. The CDR3 bases are TGTGCCAGCAGCCGGGACAGGGTGGGGACTGAAGCTTTCTTT.

The chain carries TRBV7-2 and TRBJ2-1; D is uncertain. Germline V gene data show CDR1 as SGHTA and CDR2 as FQGNSA. The CDR3 length is 13 residues. The V gene lost 5 bases and the J gene lost 6 bases, with 11 bases spanning the gap. CDR3 in DNA: TGTGCCAGCAGCCCCCCCCCGTTCAATGAGCAGTTCTTC. It is translated as CASSPPPFNEQFF.

The chain carries TRBV19 and TRBJ1-4; D unclear. Trimming cost V 3 bases and J 7 bases, with 18 bases left between them. This CDR3 is 16 amino acids long. Looked up from germline, CDR1 is LNHDA and CDR2 is SQIVND (reference sequence). Here the CDR3 DNA reads TGTGCCAGTAGTATGTCCAGGACCTCGGGGAGTGAAAAACTGTTTTTT. Translating it yields CASSMSRTSGSEKLFF. Full variable domain (outside the CDR3, taken from reference TRBV19 and TRBJ1-4): DGGITQSPKYLFRKEGQNVTLSCEQNLNHDAMYWYRQDPGQGLRLIYYSQIVNDFQKGDIAEGYSVSREKKESFPLTVTSAQKNPTAFYLCASSMSRTSGSEKLFFGSGTQLSVL.

The chain is built from TRBV6-1 and TRBJ1-5; 9 bases align to TRBD1. This CDR3 is built from 18 residues. Germline values: CDR1 MNHNS, CDR2 SASEGT. Trimming at V came to 4 bases and at J to 0 bases, leaving 10 bases not matched to a gene. The CDR3: CASSGTGDRIYSNQPQHF. Here the CDR3 DNA reads TGTGCCAGCAGTGGGACAGGGGACCGGATTTATAGCAATCAGCCCCAGCATTTT.

The gene calls are TRBV7-8 and TRBJ2-1; 10 bases fit TRBD2. This CDR3 has 19 residues. V shed 2 bases, J shed 4 bases, and the junction held 14 bases outside the gene matches. Germline V gene data show CDR1 as SGHVS and CDR2 as FQNEAQ. The CDR3 sequence: CASSLLGAPLAGSYNEQFF. CDR3 nucleotide sequence: TGTGCCAGCAGCTTACTCGGGGCTCCACTAGCGGGATCGTACAATGAGCAGTTCTTC.

V gene TRBV7-2 combines with J gene TRBJ2-5; 10 bases fit TRBD1. J lost 4 bases, V lost 3 bases, and 8 bases had no gene match. CDR3 length: 16 residues. CDR1 and CDR2 from the germline V gene are SGHTA and FQGNSA. As DNA, the CDR3 is TGTGCCAGCAGCTTGGGCGACAGGGGGCGGATAGAGACCCAGTACTTC. Translating gives CASSLGDRGRIETQYF.

This clone came up a few times. The chain's CDR3 is CASSQSGNWAGVGYGYTF. The CDR3, as DNA: TGCGCCAGCAGTCAATCAGGGAATTGGGCAGGGGTGGGCTATGGCTACACCTTC. This chain links TRBV23-1 with TRBJ1-2; a weak D match, TRBD1 (6 bases). TRBV23-1 is recorded as an ORF, its role being uncertain. CDR3 length: 18 amino acids. With 0 bases removed from V and 4 bases from J, the gap between germline ends came to 21 bases.

This sequence joins TRBV5-4 and TRBJ2-5, with D perhaps TRBD1 (7 bases). The CDR3 has 15 amino acids. Trimming removed 6 bases at V and 0 bases at J, with 15 bases between. CDR1 is SGHNT, CDR2 YYREEE, per germline (reference sequence). CDR3 residues: CASTQGGKYQETQYF. The CDR3 DNA is TGTGCCAGCACTCAGGGGGGCAAATACCAAGAGACCCAGTACTTC.

This clone has only one observation. The CDR3 DNA follows: TGTGCCAGAAGCTTGAGCCAGGGGGGCACGCAGTATTTT. This gives the protein CARSLSQGGTQYF. The chain carries TRBV5-3 and TRBJ2-3; the D gene is possibly TRBD1 (7 bases). TRBV5-3 is treated as an ORF (open reading frame) with a function not yet certain. The CDR3 length is 13 residues. V shed 1 base and J shed 9 bases, with 12 bases lying between them.